These 18 T cell receptor beta chains were all obtained from the same sample, sequenced in a study of CD8 T cells in ankylosing spondylitis. TCRdb independently ran MiXCR on the 5' RACE reads; one entry per CDR3 protein. The sample includes 250,000 or so distinct CDR3 sequences, about 11% of them seen just once. Sequenced input: blood, either unsorted or a sorted T cell fraction (not recorded which). The receptors were gathered from a male donor with ankylosing spondylitis or in good health (not recorded which).

This clonotype was counted between two and nine times. This rearrangement joins TRBV7-8 to TRBJ2-2; 9 bases align to TRBD2. The V gene end was trimmed by 7 bases and the J gene end by 3 bases; junction bases not matched to a gene: 12. The CDR3 covers 17 residues. Germline V lookup: CDR1 SGHVS, CDR2 FQNEAQ. The CDR3 region is CASTLALAGTHTGELFF. The CDR3 DNA follows: TGTGCCAGCACCCTGGCGCTAGCGGGAACCCACACCGGGGAGCTGTTTTTT. Full variable domain (rest looked up from reference TRBV7-8 and TRBJ2-2): GAGVSQSPRYKVAKRGQDVALRCDPISGHVSLFWYQQALGQGPEFLTYFQNEAQLDKSGLPSDRFFAERPEGSVSTLKIQRTQQEDSAVYLCASTLALAGTHTGELFFGEGSRLTVL.

This clonotype occurred many times. J is TRBJ2-3 and V is TRBV20-1, with 9 bases identical to TRBD2. The germline CDR1 and CDR2 sequences are DFQATT and SNEGSKA (reference sequence). The CDR3 is 13 amino acids. Here the CDR3 reads CSHFSGGGDTQYF. The CDR3 DNA reads TGCAGCCACTTTAGCGGGGGTGGAGATACGCAGTATTTT.

This clonotype was seen only a few times. The CDR3 region is CASTYGDYQETQYF. The CDR3 DNA reads as TGTGCCAGCACCTACGGGGATTACCAAGAGACCCAGTACTTC. This chain connects TRBV5-6 to TRBJ2-5; possibly TRBD2 for D (5 bases). The CDR3 contains 14 residues. The V and J ends lost 6 bases and 0 bases respectively, with 12 bases between them. The V gene's germline CDR1 is SGHDT and CDR2 YYEEEE. Full variable domain (outside the CDR3, taken from reference TRBV5-6 and TRBJ2-5): DAGVTQSPTHLIKTRGQQVTLRCSPKSGHDTVSWYQQALGQGPQFIFQYYEEEERQRGNFPDRFSGHQFPNYSSELNVNALLLGDSALYLCASTYGDYQETQYFGPGTRLLVL.

The table lists this clonotype with a few counts. This rearrangement joins TRBV13 to TRBJ2-7; D gene unclear. The germline V gene has CDR1 PRHDT and CDR2 FYEKMQ (reference sequence). The V end was cut by 2 bases, the J end by 2 bases, with 10 bases between. The CDR3 is 14 amino acids. The CDR3 protein is CASSLSRVTYEQYF. DNA for the CDR3: TGTGCCAGCAGCTTATCCCGGGTAACCTACGAGCAGTACTTC.

This clonotype was seen many times. This chain uses TRBV5-1 with TRBJ1-6, with 7 positions matching TRBD1. The V segment lost 4 bases and the J segment 3 bases; nucleotides outside the gene matches: 10. Germline-derived CDR1 and CDR2 are SGHRS and YFSETQ. The CDR3 spans 17 residues. This CDR3 reads CASSRDTGADYNSPLHF. CDR3 coding DNA: TGCGCCAGCAGCCGGGACACAGGGGCTGACTATAATTCACCCCTCCACTTT.

The sample holds a few counts of this clonotype. This rearrangement joins TRBV6-5 to TRBJ1-2; D unclear. The CDR3 has 13 amino acids. With 5 bases removed from V and 8 bases from J, the gap between germline ends came to 15 bases. In germline, CDR1 is MNHEY, CDR2 SVGAGI. DNA of the CDR3: TGTGCCAGCAGTCTCCTGAGGGAGGGAGGCTACACCTTC. It encodes CASSLLREGGYTF.

The rearrangement joins TRBV5-1 to TRBJ2-7; 7 bases are a match to TRBD1. Looked up from germline, CDR1 is SGHRS and CDR2 is YFSETQ. The CDR3 is 15 amino acids. V trimming: 0 bases; J trimming: 3 bases; junction bases outside the gene matches: 6. CDR3 region: CASSLVRGQLYEQYF. CDR3 coding DNA: TGCGCCAGCAGCTTGGTCCGGGGACAGCTCTACGAGCAGTACTTC.

This clonotype has ten or more counts. This sequence joins TRBV5-1 and TRBJ2-3; D remains unclear. Germline loops: CDR1 SGHRS, CDR2 YFSETQ. V was cut by 3 bases and J by 4 bases, with 15 bases left in between. This CDR3 region has 15 residues. CDR3 in DNA: TGCGCCAGCAGCTCCTCTGAAGCGAGGCCAGATACGCAGTATTTT. Residues: CASSSSEARPDTQYF.

At least ten counts were recorded for this clonotype. The CDR3 here is CATSDSGSTDTQYF. The CDR3 nucleotides are TGTGCCACCAGTGATTCGGGTAGCACAGATACGCAGTATTTT. This chain uses TRBV24-1 with TRBJ2-3, with D unresolved. The ends were cut back, 2 bases at V and 0 bases at J, with 5 bases in the middle. The germline gives CDR1 KGHDR, CDR2 SFDVKD. CDR3 length: 14 residues.

There are many counts of this clonotype. The chain carries TRBV6-1 and TRBJ2-3, with 8 bases aligning to TRBD1. The CDR3 runs 16 residues. Germline trimming cut 6 bases from V and 4 bases from J; bases unmatched to any gene: 12. CDR1 MNHNS and CDR2 SASEGT come from the germline V gene. The CDR3 DNA reads as TGTGCCAGCAGCCTCGACTCAGGGACAGGATCAGATACGCAGTATTTT. Its translation is CASSLDSGTGSDTQYF.

This clonotype was seen more than once but under ten times. The J gene is TRBJ2-4, the V gene TRBV19; the D gene is possibly TRBD2 (7 bases). The CDR3 has 17 amino acids. Germline V gene sequence: CDR1 LNHDA, CDR2 SQIVND (reference sequence). The V end lost 2 bases, the J end lost 7 bases, and 21 bases lay between the germline ends. The CDR3 loop reads CASSILSGAGVRNIQYF. CDR3 in DNA: TGTGCCAGTAGTATATTAAGCGGGGCAGGGGTAAGGAACATTCAGTACTTC.

The chain links TRBV7-9 to TRBJ2-1; no clear D gene. The CDR3 runs 13 residues. The germline CDR1 and CDR2 sequences are SEHNR and FQNEAQ (reference sequence). The V and J ends lost 3 bases and 4 bases respectively, with 7 bases between them. CDR3 coding DNA: TGTGCCAGCAGCTTCGGGTTTTACAATGAGCAGTTCTTC. Its protein is CASSFGFYNEQFF.

The chain has TRBV20-1 and TRBJ2-6, with TRBD1 matching 9 bases. The V segment lost 6 bases and the J segment 2 bases; nucleotides outside the gene matches: 5. Germline-derived CDR1 and CDR2 are DFQATT and SNEGSKA (reference sequence). This CDR3 is built from 15 residues. The CDR3 bases are TGCAGTGCCTCCGGGACAGGGACTGGGGCCAACGTCCTGACTTTC. The encoded protein is CSASGTGTGANVLTF.

This clonotype was seen at least ten times. The V gene is TRBV20-1, the J gene TRBJ1-1; 7 bases map to TRBD1. Germline V gives CDR1 DFQATT, CDR2 SNEGSKA (reference sequence). With 6 bases clipped from V and 3 bases from J, the junction kept 10 bases outside the gene matches. The CDR3 totals 14 residues. CDR3: CSASSGQAHTEAFF. The CDR3 coding sequence is TGCAGTGCCTCTTCCGGACAGGCGCACACTGAAGCTTTCTTT.

This clonotype was picked up many times. This rearrangement joins TRBV29-1 to TRBJ2-3, with D maybe TRBD1 (6 bases). CDR1 and CDR2 from the germline V gene are SQVTM and ANQGSEA. With 2 bases removed from V and 4 bases from J, the gap between germline ends came to 13 bases. The CDR3 runs 14 residues. For the CDR3, the DNA is TGCAGCGTTGAAAAAAGTCAGGGGCCAGATACGCAGTATTTT. It codes for CSVEKSQGPDTQYF.

This clonotype has ten or more counts. V gene TRBV20-1 combines with J gene TRBJ2-3, with D possibly TRBD2 on 5 matching bases. V gave up 5 bases and J gave up 4 bases, with 16 bases separating them. Germline V gene data show CDR1 as DFQATT and CDR2 as SNEGSKA (reference sequence). This CDR3 region has 14 residues. The CDR3 region is CSAPPGISADTQYF. The CDR3 DNA sequence: TGCAGTGCTCCCCCGGGGATTAGCGCAGATACGCAGTATTTT.

This clonotype was seen many times. The chain uses TRBV20-1 and TRBJ1-2; D call uncertain. Germline V CDR1 and CDR2: DFQATT, SNEGSKA (reference sequence). The CDR3 has 11 amino acids. The V gene lost 4 bases and the J gene lost 6 bases, with 9 bases spanning the gap. The CDR3 sequence: CSAKRTNGYTF. Written as DNA, the CDR3 is TGCAGTGCTAAAAGAACCAATGGCTACACCTTC.

The chain combines TRBV10-3 with TRBJ2-7; possibly TRBD2 for D (5 bases). This CDR3 is 11 amino acids long. Germline CDR1 and CDR2: ENHRY and SYGVKD. V lost 6 bases to trimming and J lost 3 bases, with 6 bases between them. The chain's CDR3 is CAISGNYEQYF. The DNA for the CDR3 is TGTGCCATCAGCGGGAACTACGAGCAGTACTTC.